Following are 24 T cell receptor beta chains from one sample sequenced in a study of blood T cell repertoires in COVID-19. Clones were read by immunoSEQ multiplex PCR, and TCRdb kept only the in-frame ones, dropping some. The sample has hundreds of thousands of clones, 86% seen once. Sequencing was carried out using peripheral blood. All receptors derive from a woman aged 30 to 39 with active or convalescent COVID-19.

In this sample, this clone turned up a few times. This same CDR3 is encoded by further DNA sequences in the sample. The CDR3: CASSQAGGPYEQYF. The CDR3 coding sequence is TGTGCCAGCAGCCAAGCGGGGGGGCCCTACGAGCAGTACTTC. The V call is TRBV3-1 (or the pseudogene TRBV3-2), the J call TRBJ2-7, with TRBD2 matching over 8 bases. Per the germline V gene, CDR1 is LGHDT and CDR2 is YNNKEL (reference sequence). The V gene end was trimmed by 1 base and the J gene end by 2 bases; junction bases not matched to a gene: 1. This CDR3 comprises 14 residues.

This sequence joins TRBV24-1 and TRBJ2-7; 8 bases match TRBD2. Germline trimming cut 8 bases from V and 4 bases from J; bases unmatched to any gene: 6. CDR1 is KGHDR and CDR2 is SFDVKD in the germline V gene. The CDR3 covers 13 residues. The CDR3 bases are TGTGCCACCAATGGCGGGAGGAGGTACGAGCAGTACTTC. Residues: CATNGGRRYEQYF.

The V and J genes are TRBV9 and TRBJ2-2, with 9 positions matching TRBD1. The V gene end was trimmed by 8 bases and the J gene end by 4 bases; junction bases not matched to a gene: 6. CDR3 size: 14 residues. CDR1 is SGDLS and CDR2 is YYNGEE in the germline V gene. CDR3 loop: CASTGTGITGELFF. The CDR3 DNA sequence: TGTGCCAGTACCGGGACAGGGATCACCGGGGAGCTGTTTTTT.

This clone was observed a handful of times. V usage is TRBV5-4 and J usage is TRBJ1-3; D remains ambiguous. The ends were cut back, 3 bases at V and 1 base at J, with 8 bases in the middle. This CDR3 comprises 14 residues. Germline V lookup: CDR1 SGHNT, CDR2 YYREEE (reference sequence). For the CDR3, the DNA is TGTGCCAGCAGCTGGGGAGGTTCTGGAAACACCATATATTTT. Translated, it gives CASSWGGSGNTIYF.

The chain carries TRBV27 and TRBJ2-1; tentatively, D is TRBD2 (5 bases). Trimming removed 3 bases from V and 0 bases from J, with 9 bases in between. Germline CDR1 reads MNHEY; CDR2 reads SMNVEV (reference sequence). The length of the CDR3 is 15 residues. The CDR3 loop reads CASSLRGYSYNEQFF. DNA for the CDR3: TGTGCCAGCAGTTTGAGAGGGTACTCCTACAATGAGCAGTTCTTC.

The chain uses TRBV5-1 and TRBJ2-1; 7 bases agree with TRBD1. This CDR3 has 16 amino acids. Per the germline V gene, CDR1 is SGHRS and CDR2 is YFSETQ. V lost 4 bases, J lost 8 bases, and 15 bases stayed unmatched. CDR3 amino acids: CASSPPRQGALDEQFF. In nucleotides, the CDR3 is TGCGCCAGCAGCCCCCCCCGACAGGGAGCCCTCGATGAGCAGTTCTTC.

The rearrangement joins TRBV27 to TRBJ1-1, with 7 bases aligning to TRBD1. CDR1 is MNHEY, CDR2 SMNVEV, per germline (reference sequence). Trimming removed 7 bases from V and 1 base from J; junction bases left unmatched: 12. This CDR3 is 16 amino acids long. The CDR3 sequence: CASITGAASGNTEAFF. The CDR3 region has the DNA TGTGCCAGCATTACAGGGGCTGCGTCCGGGAACACTGAAGCTTTCTTT.

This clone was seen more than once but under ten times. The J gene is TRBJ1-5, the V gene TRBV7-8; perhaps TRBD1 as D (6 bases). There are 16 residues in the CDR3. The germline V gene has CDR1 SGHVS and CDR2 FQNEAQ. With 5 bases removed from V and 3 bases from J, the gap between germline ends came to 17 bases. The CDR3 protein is CASSLDRQEYNQPQHF. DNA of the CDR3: TGTGCCAGCAGCCTCGACCGACAGGAATACAATCAGCCCCAGCATTTT.

CDR3 bases: TGTGCCAGCAGCGTAGACCAGGGGGCCCTGGGCGGGGAGCTGTTTTTT. Translated: CASSVDQGALGGELFF. The chain links TRBV9 to TRBJ2-2; 8 positions match TRBD1. J was trimmed by 7 bases and V by 0 bases; bases with no gene match: 8. The CDR3 extends over 16 amino acids. Germline values: CDR1 SGDLS, CDR2 YYNGEE.

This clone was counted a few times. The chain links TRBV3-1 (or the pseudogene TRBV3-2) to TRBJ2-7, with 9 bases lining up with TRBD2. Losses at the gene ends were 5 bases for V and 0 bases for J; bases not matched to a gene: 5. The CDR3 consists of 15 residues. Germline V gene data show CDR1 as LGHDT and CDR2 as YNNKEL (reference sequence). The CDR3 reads CASSYPTSGSYEQYF. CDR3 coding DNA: TGTGCCAGCAGCTACCCGACTAGCGGCTCCTACGAGCAGTACTTC.

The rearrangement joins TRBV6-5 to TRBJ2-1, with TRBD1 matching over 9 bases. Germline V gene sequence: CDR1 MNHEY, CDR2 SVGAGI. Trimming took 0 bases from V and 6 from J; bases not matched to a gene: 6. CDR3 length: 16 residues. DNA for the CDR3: TGTGCCAGCAGTTACTCGGGACAGGGAACTCGCAATGAGCAGTTCTTC. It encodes CASSYSGQGTRNEQFF.

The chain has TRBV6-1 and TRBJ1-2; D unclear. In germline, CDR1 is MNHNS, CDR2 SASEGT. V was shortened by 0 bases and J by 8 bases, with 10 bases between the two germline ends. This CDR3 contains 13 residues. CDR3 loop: CASSEASVGGYTF. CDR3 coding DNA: TGTGCCAGCAGTGAAGCCTCTGTGGGCGGCTACACCTTC.

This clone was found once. The CDR3 protein is CASSSRTSGSYEQYF. CDR3 nucleotides: TGTGCCAGCAGCTCACGGACTAGCGGATCCTACGAGCAGTACTTC. This chain links TRBV5-4 with TRBJ2-7, with TRBD2 identical over 10 bases. Per germline, CDR1 SGHNT and CDR2 YYREEE (reference sequence). The CDR3 length is 15 residues. V shed 3 bases, J shed 1 base, and the junction held 4 bases outside the gene matches.

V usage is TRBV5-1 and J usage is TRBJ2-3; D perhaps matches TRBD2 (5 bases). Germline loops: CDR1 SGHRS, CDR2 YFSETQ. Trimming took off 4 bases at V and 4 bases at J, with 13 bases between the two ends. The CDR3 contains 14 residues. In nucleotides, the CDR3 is TGCGCCAGCAGCATGGTCAGCGGTTCAGATACGCAGTATTTT. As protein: CASSMVSGSDTQYF.

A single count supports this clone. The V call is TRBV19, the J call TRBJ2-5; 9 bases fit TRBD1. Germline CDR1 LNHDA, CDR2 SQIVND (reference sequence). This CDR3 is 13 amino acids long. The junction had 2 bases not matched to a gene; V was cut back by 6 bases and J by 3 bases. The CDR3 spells CASSGQGKETQYF. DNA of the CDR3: TGTGCCAGTAGCGGACAGGGGAAAGAGACCCAGTACTTC.

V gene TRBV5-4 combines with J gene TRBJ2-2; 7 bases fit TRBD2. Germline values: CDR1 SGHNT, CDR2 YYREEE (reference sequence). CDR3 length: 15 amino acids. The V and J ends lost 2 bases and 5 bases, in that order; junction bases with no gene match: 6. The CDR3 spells CASSFGLEKTGELFF. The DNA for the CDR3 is TGTGCCAGCAGCTTCGGACTAGAAAAGACCGGGGAGCTGTTTTTT.

CDR3 nucleotide sequence: TGCGCCAGCAGCTTGGGTGCAGCAACTAATGAAAAACTGTTTTTT. Translated: CASSLGAATNEKLFF. V and J are TRBV5-1 and TRBJ1-4; no reliable D call. CDR1 SGHRS and CDR2 YFSETQ come from the germline V gene. The CDR3 length is 15 residues. V was trimmed by 0 bases and J by 0 bases, leaving 6 bases between them.

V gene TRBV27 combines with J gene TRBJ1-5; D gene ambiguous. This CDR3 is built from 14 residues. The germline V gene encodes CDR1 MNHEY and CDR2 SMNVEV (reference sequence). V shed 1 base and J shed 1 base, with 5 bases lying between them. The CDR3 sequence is CASSLFSSNQPQHF. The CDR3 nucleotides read TGTGCCAGCAGTTTATTCTCCAGCAATCAGCCCCAGCATTTT.

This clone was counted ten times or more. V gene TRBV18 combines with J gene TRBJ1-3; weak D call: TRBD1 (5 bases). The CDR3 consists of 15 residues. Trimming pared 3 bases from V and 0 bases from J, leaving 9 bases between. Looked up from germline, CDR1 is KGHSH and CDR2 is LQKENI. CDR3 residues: CASSPDRSSGNTIYF. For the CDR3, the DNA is TGTGCCAGCTCACCCGACAGAAGCTCTGGAAACACCATATATTTT. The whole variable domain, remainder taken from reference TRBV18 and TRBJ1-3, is NAGVMQNPRHLVRRRGQEARLRCSPMKGHSHVYWYRQLPEEGLKFMVYLQKENIIDESGMPKERFSAEFPKEGPSILRIQQVVRGDSAAYFCASSPDRSSGNTIYFGEGSWLTVV.

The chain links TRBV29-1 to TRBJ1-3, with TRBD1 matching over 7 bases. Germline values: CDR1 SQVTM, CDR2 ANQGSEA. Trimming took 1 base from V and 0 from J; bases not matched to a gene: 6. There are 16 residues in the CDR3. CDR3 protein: CSVEVPRQGSGNTIYF. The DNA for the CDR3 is TGCAGCGTTGAAGTCCCCCGACAGGGCTCTGGAAACACCATATATTTT.

This CDR3 reads CASSIQVNSEKLFF. The CDR3 region has the DNA TGTGCCAGTAGTATTCAGGTTAACTCGGAAAAACTGTTTTTT. The chain carries TRBV19 and TRBJ1-4; D is unclear. CDR3 size: 14 residues. From germline, CDR1 is LNHDA and CDR2 SQIVND (reference sequence). V was clipped by 3 bases and J by 8 bases, with 13 bases between them.

Here the CDR3 reads CASSNPVKRETTDTQYF. The CDR3 nucleotides read TGTGCCAGCAGCAACCCAGTAAAGCGGGAGACTACCGATACGCAGTATTTT. The chain combines TRBV7-9 with TRBJ2-3, with TRBD2 matching over 8 bases. There are 17 residues in the CDR3. Germline V gives CDR1 SEHNR, CDR2 FQNEAQ (reference sequence). The J segment lost 6 bases and the V segment lost 5 bases, leaving 16 bases of the junction unmatched.

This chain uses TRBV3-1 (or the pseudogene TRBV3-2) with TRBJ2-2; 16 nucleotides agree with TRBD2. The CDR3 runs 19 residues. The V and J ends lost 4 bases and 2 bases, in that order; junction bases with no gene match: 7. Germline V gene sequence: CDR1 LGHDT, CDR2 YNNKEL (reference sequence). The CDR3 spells CASSPGTSGRAGNTGELFF. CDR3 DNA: TGTGCCAGCAGCCCCGGGACTAGCGGGAGGGCCGGCAACACCGGGGAGCTGTTTTTT.

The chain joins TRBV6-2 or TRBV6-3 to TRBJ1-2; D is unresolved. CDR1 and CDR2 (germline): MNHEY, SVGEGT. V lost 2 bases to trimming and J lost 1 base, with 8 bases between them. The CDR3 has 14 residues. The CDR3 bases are TGTGCCAGCAGTTACCCCCCCAGTAACTATGGCTACACCTTC. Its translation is CASSYPPSNYGYTF.